The rows below give T cell receptor beta chains drawn from one sample of a study of memory B cells and T cells in multiple sclerosis. These receptors' antigens are unknown. Sequencing used immunoSEQ multiplex PCR; TCRdb keeps in-frame clones, though not all of them. Of roughly 30,000 clones in the sample, more than 75% were seen once. Sequenced sample: PBMCs from blood kept in culture. The receptors shown here come from a human donor with multiple sclerosis. The conserved cysteine and the conserved F or W are not part of the CDR3 here. D genes are given only for firm matches.

J gene,D gene,V gene,CDR3 length,CDR3 protein
TRBJ2-7,TRBD1,TRBV19,14,ASSPRTGFYSYEQY
TRBJ2-7,.,TRBV7-8,12,ASSLPRGPYEQY
TRBJ2-3,TRBD2,TRBV15,13,ATRAGGSSTDTQY
TRBJ1-2,.,TRBV2,13,ASSGSLVRAGGHT
TRBJ1-1,.,TRBV11-2,9,ASSGGTEAF
TRBJ2-1,.,TRBV27,12,ASASVSSYNEQF
TRBJ2-1,.,TRBV6-1,11,ASSPLQNNEQF
TRBJ1-1,TRBD1,TRBV2,12,ASSPDRGNTEAF
TRBJ1-4,.,TRBV27,12,ASSLQGYNEKLF
TRBJ1-4,.,TRBV28,13,ASSLPQGSNEKLF
TRBJ1-2,.,TRBV10-3,12,AISAGRTEYGYT
TRBJ2-3,TRBD1,TRBV10-3,13,AISPTGGAGDTQY
TRBJ1-5,TRBD1,TRBV28,16,ASSLPTGGVTSNQPQH
TRBJ1-1,TRBD1,TRBV11-2,12,ASSLGTVNTEAF